The 21 T cell receptor beta chains presented below share a single source sample, sequenced in a study of T cell changes during pregnancy in multiple sclerosis (dated by TCRdb to about 2019). Receptors were amplified or captured by the immunoSEQ multiplex PCR assay. In TCRdb, the immuneACCESS table is reduced to in-frame sequences with V and J assigned. These tables do not hold every clone; where another copy was compared, an unresolved V gene accounts for under half, and the others remain unexplained. For this sample there are tens of thousands of clones; 90% appear just once. The top ten hold 8% to 9.5% of the sample. Sequenced material: peripheral blood, taken after pregnancy. The origin of the receptors is a female donor in good health, enrolled as a control in a pregnancy study.

This chain connects TRBV19 to TRBJ2-5; maybe TRBD2 (6 bases). Germline CDR1 LNHDA, CDR2 SQIVND (reference sequence). The V end lost 6 bases, the J end lost 9 bases, and 17 bases lay between the germline ends. This CDR3 comprises 13 residues. This chain's CDR3 is CASSMTRDGAQYF. CDR3 DNA sequence: TGTGCCAGTAGCATGACTAGGGACGGGGCCCAGTACTTC.

This clone was counted once. The rearrangement links TRBV27 to TRBJ2-3; 10 nucleotides agree with TRBD2. The V gene end was trimmed by 5 bases and the J gene end by 3 bases; junction bases not matched to a gene: 14. In germline, CDR1 is MNHEY, CDR2 SMNVEV (reference sequence). CDR3 length equals 18 residues. This CDR3 reads CASSRGLAEMWATDTQYF. The CDR3 region has the DNA TGTGCCAGCAGTAGAGGACTAGCGGAAATGTGGGCGACAGATACGCAGTATTTT.

The DNA of the CDR3 is TGTGCCAGCAGTTTAGAGGCAGGGGGCACACCCTACGAGCAGTACTTC. This sequence encodes CASSLEAGGTPYEQYF. The J gene is TRBJ2-7, the V gene TRBV27, with 8 bases identical to TRBD1. The trim removed 2 bases at V and 2 bases at J, leaving 8 bases unmatched. The germline gives CDR1 MNHEY, CDR2 SMNVEV (reference sequence). The CDR3 runs 16 residues.

The V call is TRBV5-1, the J call TRBJ2-4, with 11 bases fitting TRBD2. The V gene end was trimmed by 2 bases and the J gene end by 2 bases; junction bases not matched to a gene: 9. The CDR3 contains 18 residues. Per the germline V gene, CDR1 is SGHRS and CDR2 is YFSETQ. The CDR3 nucleotides are TGCGCCAGCAGCTTCGCGCTAGCGGGGGGCCGGACCAAAAACATTCAGTACTTC. It translates to CASSFALAGGRTKNIQYF.

This clone was observed a few times. The rearrangement links TRBV2 to TRBJ2-4; perhaps TRBD2 as D (7 bases). The CDR3 sequence is 14 residues long. The germline gives CDR1 SNHLY, CDR2 FYNNEI. The V end lost 4 bases, the J end lost 5 bases, and 12 bases lay between the germline ends. The CDR3 DNA follows: TGTGCCAGCAGTGCTAGGGGGAGGGAAAACATTCAGTACTTC. Its translation is CASSARGRENIQYF. The full variable domain, rest sourced from reference TRBV2 and TRBJ2-4, is EPEVTQTPSHQVTQMGQEVILRCVPISNHLYFYWYRQILGQKVEFLVSFYNNEISEKSEIFDDQFSVERPDGSNFTLKIRSTKLEDSAMYFCASSARGRENIQYFGAGTRLSVL.

The V gene is TRBV6-1, the J gene TRBJ1-2; D may be TRBD1 (6 bases). Looked up from germline, CDR1 is MNHNS and CDR2 is SASEGT. The CDR3 extends over 15 amino acids. The germline V and J ends were trimmed by 1 base and 0 bases, with 9 bases remaining between them. CDR3 loop: CASSEEAGANYGYTF. The DNA of the CDR3 is TGTGCCAGCAGTGAAGAGGCAGGGGCTAACTATGGCTACACCTTC.

V usage is TRBV29-1 and J usage is TRBJ2-2; TRBD1 matches at 9 bases. CDR1 is SQVTM, CDR2 ANQGSEA, per germline. Germline trimming cut 5 bases from V and 4 bases from J; bases unmatched to any gene: 2. The CDR3 runs to 13 residues. The CDR3 here is CSVMTGGTGELFF. CDR3 nucleotide sequence: TGCAGCGTTATGACAGGGGGCACCGGGGAGCTGTTTTTT.

The chain links TRBV19 to TRBJ1-5; tentatively, D is TRBD1 (5 bases). The V and J ends lost 3 bases and 2 bases respectively, with 17 bases between them. The CDR3 runs 17 residues. Germline lookup yields CDR1 LNHDA and CDR2 SQIVND (reference sequence). The DNA of the CDR3 is TGTGCCAGTAGTATGGGCCAAGGGGTCCTAGGCAATCAGCCCCAGCATTTT. Translated: CASSMGQGVLGNQPQHF.

The J gene is TRBJ1-4, the V gene TRBV30; 9 bases are a match to TRBD1. Trimming took 0 bases from V and 5 from J; bases not matched to a gene: 4. Germline CDR1 and CDR2: GTSNPN and SVGIG (reference sequence). CDR3 length: 15 amino acids. CDR3 nucleotides: TGTGCCTGGAGTGTACTTGGGACAGGGAATGAAAAACTGTTTTTT. This encodes CAWSVLGTGNEKLFF. Based on the CDR3 plus reference TRBV30 and TRBJ1-4, the full variable domain is SQTIHQWPATLVQPVGSPLSLECTVEGTSNPNLYWYRQAAGRGLQLLFYSVGIGQISSEVPQNLSASRPQDRQFILSSKKLLLSDSGFYLCAWSVLGTGNEKLFFGSGTQLSVL.

This sequence joins TRBV5-1 and TRBJ1-4; D gene uncertain. Trimming removed 1 base from V and 0 bases from J, with 7 bases in between. The CDR3 totals 15 residues. Germline assignment: CDR1 SGHRS and CDR2 YFSETQ. CDR3 sequence: CASSLNRATNEKLFF. CDR3 in DNA: TGCGCCAGCAGCTTGAACAGAGCAACTAATGAAAAACTGTTTTTT.

This clone was found once. The chain is built from TRBV7-8 and TRBJ2-1, with D perhaps matching TRBD2 (5 bases). Trimming took 1 base from V and 2 from J, leaving 9 bases between them. The CDR3 covers 15 residues. CDR1 SGHVS and CDR2 FQNEAQ come from the germline V gene. CDR3: CASSLGLSTYNEQFF. The CDR3 coding sequence is TGTGCCAGCAGCTTAGGACTATCCACCTACAATGAGCAGTTCTTC.

V usage is TRBV29-1 and J usage is TRBJ2-7, with 8 bases matching TRBD1. V gave up 6 bases and J gave up 2 bases; unmatched junction bases: 9. Germline V gene data show CDR1 as SQVTM and CDR2 as ANQGSEA. CDR3 length: 14 residues. The CDR3: CSVAAGTGPYEQYF. CDR3 nucleotide sequence: TGCAGCGTCGCCGCCGGGACAGGTCCCTACGAGCAGTACTTC.

The chain employs TRBV28 and TRBJ1-1; 7 bases match TRBD1. The V segment lost 3 bases and the J segment 5 bases; nucleotides outside the gene matches: 6. The CDR3 has 14 amino acids. Germline V lookup: CDR1 MDHEN, CDR2 SYDVKM. The CDR3 DNA sequence: TGTGCCAGCAGTTTCACGACAGGGTTGACTGAAGCTTTCTTT. Its protein product is CASSFTTGLTEAFF.

The gene calls are TRBV5-1 and TRBJ2-5; 7 bases are a match to TRBD2. V dropped 1 base and J dropped 4; count of bases not matched to a gene: 4. Germline V gene data show CDR1 as SGHRS and CDR2 as YFSETQ. This CDR3 is 14 amino acids long. DNA of the CDR3: TGCGCCAGCAGCTTGCCGGGAGGAGCAGAGACCCAGTACTTC. This gives the protein CASSLPGGAETQYF.

In nucleotides, the CDR3 is TGTGCCAGCAGCGTAGCAGGGACAGCGTACTATGGCTACACCTTC. This encodes CASSVAGTAYYGYTF. The chain recombines TRBV9 with TRBJ1-2; 7 bases are shared with TRBD1. CDR1 and CDR2 from the germline V gene are SGDLS and YYNGEE. The CDR3 totals 15 residues. The V gene end was trimmed by 0 bases and the J gene end by 3 bases; junction bases not matched to a gene: 5.

J is TRBJ2-7 and V is TRBV5-1; 7 bases match TRBD2. Germline loops: CDR1 SGHRS, CDR2 YFSETQ. Unmatched junction bases numbered 4, after V lost 4 bases and J lost 0 bases. The CDR3 length is 14 residues. CDR3 residues: CASSEGLSSYEQYF. The DNA for the CDR3 is TGCGCCAGCAGCGAGGGACTAAGCTCCTACGAGCAGTACTTC.

The rearrangement uses TRBV4-1 and TRBJ2-1; 9 bases match TRBD1. With 2 bases clipped from V and 8 bases from J, the junction kept 7 bases outside the gene matches. CDR1 and CDR2 from the germline V gene are MGHRA and YSYEKL. The CDR3 is 15 residues long. The DNA of the CDR3 is TGCGCCAGCAGCCAAAACCGGGACAGGGCCCATGAGCAGTTCTTC. Translated: CASSQNRDRAHEQFF.

The chain employs TRBV19 and TRBJ1-4, with TRBD1 matching over 12 bases. Germline V gene lookup returns CDR1 LNHDA and CDR2 SQIVND (reference sequence). V lost 5 bases to trimming and J lost 11 bases; unmatched junction nucleotides: 9. The CDR3 extends over 15 amino acids. This CDR3 is CASSPGDRGLGKLFF. The CDR3 bases are TGTGCCAGTAGTCCCGGGGACAGGGGGCTCGGGAAACTGTTTTTT.

CDR3 region: CASSDGLSGNTIYF. The CDR3 nucleotides are TGCGCCAGCAGCGACGGACTCTCTGGAAACACCATATATTTT. This rearrangement joins TRBV5-1 to TRBJ1-3; the D is unclear. V shed 4 bases and J shed 0 bases, with 8 bases lying between them. The CDR3 totals 14 residues. Germline lookup yields CDR1 SGHRS and CDR2 YFSETQ.

The chain couples TRBV19 to TRBJ1-5, with D perhaps TRBD1 (6 bases). This CDR3 has 13 amino acids. CDR1 and CDR2 from the germline V gene are LNHDA and SQIVND (reference sequence). The V end was cut by 10 bases, the J end by 5 bases, with 15 bases between. CDR3: CATSTGDHQPQHF. The CDR3 region has the DNA TGTGCCACATCGACAGGAGACCATCAGCCCCAGCATTTT.

The chain employs TRBV29-1 and TRBJ1-1, with D perhaps matching TRBD1 (5 bases). Germline V CDR1 and CDR2: SQVTM, ANQGSEA. The V end was cut by 6 bases, the J end by 0 bases, with 17 bases between. The CDR3 is 15 residues long. CDR3 in amino acids: CSVRRGTEMNTEAFF. The CDR3 coding sequence is TGCAGCGTCCGAAGAGGGACTGAGATGAACACTGAAGCTTTCTTT. Based on the CDR3 plus reference TRBV29-1 and TRBJ1-1, the full variable domain is SAVISQKPSRDICQRGTSLTIQCQVDSQVTMMFWYRQQPGQSLTLIATANQGSEATYESGFVIDKFPISRPNLTFSTLTVSNMSPEDSSIYLCSVRRGTEMNTEAFFGQGTRLTVV.